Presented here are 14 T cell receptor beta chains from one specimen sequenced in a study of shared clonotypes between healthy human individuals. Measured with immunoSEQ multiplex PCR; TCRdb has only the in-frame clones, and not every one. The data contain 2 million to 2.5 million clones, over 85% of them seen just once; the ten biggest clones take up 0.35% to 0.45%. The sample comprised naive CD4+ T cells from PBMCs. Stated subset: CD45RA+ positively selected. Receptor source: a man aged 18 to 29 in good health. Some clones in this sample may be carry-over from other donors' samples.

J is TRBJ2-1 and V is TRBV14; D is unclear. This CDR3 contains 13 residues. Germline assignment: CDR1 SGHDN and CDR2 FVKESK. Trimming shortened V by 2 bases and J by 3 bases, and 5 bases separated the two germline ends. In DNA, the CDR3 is TGTGCCAGCAGCCAAAGCAACTACAATGAGCAGTTCTTC. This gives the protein CASSQSNYNEQFF.

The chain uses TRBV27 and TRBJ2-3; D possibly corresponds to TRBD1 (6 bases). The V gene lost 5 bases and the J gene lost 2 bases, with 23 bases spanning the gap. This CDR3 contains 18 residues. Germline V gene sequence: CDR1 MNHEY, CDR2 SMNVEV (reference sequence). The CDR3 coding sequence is TGTGCCAGCAGTCTAGTACTCCTCAGGGGCAGAGTCACAGATACGCAGTATTTT. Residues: CASSLVLLRGRVTDTQYF.

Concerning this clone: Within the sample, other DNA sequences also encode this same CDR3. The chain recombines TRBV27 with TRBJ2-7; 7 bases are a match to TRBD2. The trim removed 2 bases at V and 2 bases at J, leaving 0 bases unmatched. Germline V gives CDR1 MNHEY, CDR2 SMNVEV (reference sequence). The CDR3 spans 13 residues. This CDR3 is CASSLAGAYEQYF. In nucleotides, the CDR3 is TGTGCCAGCAGTTTAGCGGGAGCCTACGAGCAGTACTTC.

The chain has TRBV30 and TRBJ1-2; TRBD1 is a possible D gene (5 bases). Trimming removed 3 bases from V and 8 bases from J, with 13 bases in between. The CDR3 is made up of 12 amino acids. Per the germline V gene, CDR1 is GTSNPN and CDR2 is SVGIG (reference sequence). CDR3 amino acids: CAWSGTAMGYTF. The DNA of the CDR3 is TGTGCCTGGAGCGGGACCGCTATGGGCTACACCTTC.

CDR3 protein: CASSLFGGAAGNTIYF. DNA for the CDR3: TGTGCCAGCAGTTTATTTGGGGGGGCTGCCGGAAACACCATATATTTT. This chain connects TRBV28 to TRBJ1-3, with a weak D call TRBD1 (6 bases). Germline CDR1 MDHEN, CDR2 SYDVKM. The CDR3 consists of 16 residues. Trimming left V 1 base short and J 4 bases short, with 14 bases between.

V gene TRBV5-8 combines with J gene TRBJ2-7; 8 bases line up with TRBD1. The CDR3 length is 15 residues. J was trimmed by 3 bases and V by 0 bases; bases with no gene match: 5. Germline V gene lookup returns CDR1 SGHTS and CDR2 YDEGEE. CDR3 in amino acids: CASSLGQGISYEQYF. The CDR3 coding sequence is TGTGCCAGCAGCTTGGGACAGGGGATTAGCTACGAGCAGTACTTC.

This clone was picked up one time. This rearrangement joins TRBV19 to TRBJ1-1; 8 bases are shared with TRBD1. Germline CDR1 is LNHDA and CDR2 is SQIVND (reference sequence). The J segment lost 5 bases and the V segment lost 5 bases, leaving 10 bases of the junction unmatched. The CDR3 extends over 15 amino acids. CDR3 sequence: CASSPDGQGRTEAFF. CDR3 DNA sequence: TGTGCCAGTAGTCCAGACGGACAGGGAAGAACTGAAGCTTTCTTT.

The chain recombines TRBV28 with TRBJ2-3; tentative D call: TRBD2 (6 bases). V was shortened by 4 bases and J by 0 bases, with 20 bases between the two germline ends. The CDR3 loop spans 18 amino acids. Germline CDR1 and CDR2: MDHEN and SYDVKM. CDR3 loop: CASSSIVTKRESTDTQYF. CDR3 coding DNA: TGTGCCAGCAGTTCCATAGTGACTAAACGGGAGAGCACAGATACGCAGTATTTT. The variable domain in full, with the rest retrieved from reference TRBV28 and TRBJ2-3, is DVKVTQSSRYLVKRTGEKVFLECVQDMDHENMFWYRQDPGLGLRLIYFSYDVKMKEKGDIPEGYSVSREKKERFSLILESASTNQTSMYLCASSSIVTKRESTDTQYFGPGTRLTVL.

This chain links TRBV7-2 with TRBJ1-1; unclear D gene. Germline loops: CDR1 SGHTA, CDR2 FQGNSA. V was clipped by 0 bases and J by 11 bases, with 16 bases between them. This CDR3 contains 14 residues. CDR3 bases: TGTGCCAGCAGCTTAGCTACCGGACCAAACGTCGCTTTCTTT. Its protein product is CASSLATGPNVAFF.

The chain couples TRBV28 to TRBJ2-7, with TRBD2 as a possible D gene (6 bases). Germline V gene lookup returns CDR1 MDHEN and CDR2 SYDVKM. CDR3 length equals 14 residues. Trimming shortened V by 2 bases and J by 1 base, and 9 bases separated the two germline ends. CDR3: CASSLQAGSYEQYF. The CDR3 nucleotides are TGTGCCAGCAGTTTACAGGCGGGGTCCTACGAGCAGTACTTC.

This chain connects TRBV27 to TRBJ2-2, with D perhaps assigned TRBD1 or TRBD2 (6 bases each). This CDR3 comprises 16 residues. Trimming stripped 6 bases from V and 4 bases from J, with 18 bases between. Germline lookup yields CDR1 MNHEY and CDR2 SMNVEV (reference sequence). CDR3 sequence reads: CASRNLAVGGTGELFF. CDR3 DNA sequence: TGTGCCAGCAGGAACTTAGCGGTAGGGGGCACCGGGGAGCTGTTTTTT.

CDR3 nucleotides: TGTGCCAGCAGCATCCTAGCGGGAGGCTATCGGGACAATGAGCAGTTCTTC. It specifies CASSILAGGYRDNEQFF. V and J are TRBV7-3 and TRBJ2-1; 11 bases line up with TRBD2. Germline V lookup: CDR1 SGHTA, CDR2 FQGTGA. The CDR3 is made up of 17 amino acids. Trimming took 5 bases from V and 5 from J; bases not matched to a gene: 11.

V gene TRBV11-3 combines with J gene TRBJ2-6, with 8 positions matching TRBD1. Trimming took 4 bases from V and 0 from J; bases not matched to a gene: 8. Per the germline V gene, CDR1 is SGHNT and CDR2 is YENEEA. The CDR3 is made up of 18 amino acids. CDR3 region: CASSSGDRFSSGANVLTF. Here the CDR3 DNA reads TGTGCCAGCAGCTCCGGGGACAGGTTCTCCTCTGGGGCCAACGTCCTGACTTTC. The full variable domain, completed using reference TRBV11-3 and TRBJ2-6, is EAGVVQSPRYKIIEKKQPVAFWCNPISGHNTLYWYLQNLGQGPELLIRYENEEAVDDSQLPKDRFSAERLKGVDSTLKIQPAELGDSAVYLCASSSGDRFSSGANVLTFGAGSRLTVL.

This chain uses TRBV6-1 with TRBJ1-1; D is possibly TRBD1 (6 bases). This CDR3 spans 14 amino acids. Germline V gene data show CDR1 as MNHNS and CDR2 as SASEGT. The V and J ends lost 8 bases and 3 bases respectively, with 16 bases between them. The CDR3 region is CASDRNRWDTEAFF. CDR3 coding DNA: TGTGCCAGCGACAGGAACCGATGGGACACTGAAGCTTTCTTT.